The clone carrying this T cell receptor (beta chain) has a handful of counts. This sample stems from a study of OX40 agonist ivuxolimab in advanced cancers. Here immunoSEQ multiplex PCR was the method, and the copy in TCRdb shows in-frame clones only, minus some. This table holds about 79,000 clones, 90% found once. Per germline, CDR1 PRHDT and CDR2 FYEKMQ (reference sequence). The CDR3 has 17 residues. Trimming removed 5 bases from V and 4 bases from J; junction bases left unmatched: 12. The TCR sequence derives from an adult with an advanced solid tumor such as melanoma, head and neck, liver or kidney cancer. The rearrangement uses TRBV13 and TRBJ1-2; 11 bases fit TRBD1. The sequenced sample was CD4+ or CD8+ T cells sorted from blood, obtained in a trial of the OX40 agonist ivuxolimab. The CDR3 bases are TGTGCCAGCAGCCCTCCCCAGGACAGGGGGCGCGCCTATGGCTACACCTTC. Translated, it gives CASSPPQDRGRAYGYTF.